A selection of T cell receptor beta chains follows, all from one sample in a study of identical twins. TCRdb itself ran the 5' RACE reads through MiXCR, one entry per CDR3 protein. The sample lists 450,000 to 650,000 distinct CDR3 sequences, 9% to 10% seen once, with 2.5% to 3% in the top ten. In addition, the sample was reused for a study of yellow fever vaccine responses in identical twins.

The specimen was PBMCs. All receptors come from a woman between 18 and 30 years old in good health. CDR3s include the opening cysteine and the closing phenylalanine or tryptophan. A D gene is named only where the DNA matches it firmly. Part of the rows lack a size; the others show once, few, many or a class for expanded clones.

size	D	V	J	DNA	CDR3
.	.	TRBV4-1	TRBJ2-3	TGCGCCAGCAGCCAAGAAGATGGACCGGGACGAGAACAAGATACGCAGTATTTT	CASSQEDGPGREQDTQYF
.	TRBD1	TRBV20-1	TRBJ2-7	TGCAGTGCTAGGGTGAGGACAGGGCTTCTTGAGCAGTACTTC	CSARVRTGLLEQYF
few	.	TRBV3-1	TRBJ2-7	TGTGCCAGCAGCCAAGATCCCAGTCCCCACGAGCAGTACTTC	CASSQDPSPHEQYF
.	TRBD1	TRBV12-3/TRBV12-4	TRBJ1-6	TGTGCCAGCAGGCTGACAGGGGATAATTCACCCCTCCACTTT	CASRLTGDNSPLHF
many	.	TRBV7-2	TRBJ1-1	TGTGCCAGCAGCTTACGGCGGGAGAACACTGAAGCTTTCTTT	CASSLRRENTEAFF
many	.	TRBV5-6	TRBJ2-7	TGTGCCAGCAGCTTGTCAGGGGCGAGCTCCTACGAGCAGTACTTC	CASSLSGASSYEQYF
few	.	TRBV6-5	TRBJ1-2	TGTGCCAGCAGTTATAGCCCAAGATCTAACTATGGCTACACCTTC	CASSYSPRSNYGYTF
few	.	TRBV29-1	TRBJ2-7	TGCAGCGTTGAAGACGGCGACTCCTACTACGAGCAGTACTTC	CSVEDGDSYYEQYF
few	TRBD1	TRBV12-3/TRBV12-4	TRBJ1-5	TGTGCCAGCAGGCCGACAGGGAGCAGCAATCAGCCCCAGCATTTT	CASRPTGSSNQPQHF
few	.	TRBV5-1	TRBJ2-2	TGCGCCAGCAGTGGGGGAACGGGAGTTGGCACCGGGGAGCTGTTTTTT	CASSGGTGVGTGELFF
.	TRBD1	TRBV4-3	TRBJ2-5	TGCGCCAGCAGCCAAGACCGAGGGACAGGACAAGAGACCCAGTACTTC	CASSQDRGTGQETQYF
.	.	TRBV7-9	TRBJ2-5	TGTGCCAGCAGCATTAAGGGGGGGCAAGAGACCCAGTACTTC	CASSIKGGQETQYF
.	.	TRBV3-1	TRBJ2-4	TGTGCCAGCAGCCAAGGGCGCCGGCTAGCTTCGCCCAAAGCCAAAAACATTCAGTACTTC	CASSQGRRLASPKAKNIQYF
.	TRBD1	TRBV20-1	TRBJ2-1	TGCAGTGCCCCGAGGACAGGGGGCAATGAGCAGTTCTTC	CSAPRTGGNEQFF